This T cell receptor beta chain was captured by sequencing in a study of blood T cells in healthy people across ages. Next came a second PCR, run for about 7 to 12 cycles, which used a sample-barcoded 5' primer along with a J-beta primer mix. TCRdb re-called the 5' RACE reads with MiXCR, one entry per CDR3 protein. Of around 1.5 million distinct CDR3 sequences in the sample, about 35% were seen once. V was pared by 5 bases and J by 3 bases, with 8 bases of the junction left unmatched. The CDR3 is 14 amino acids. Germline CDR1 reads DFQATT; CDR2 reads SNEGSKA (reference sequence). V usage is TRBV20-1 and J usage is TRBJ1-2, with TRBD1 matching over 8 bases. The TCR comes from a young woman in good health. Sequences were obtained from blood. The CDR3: CSAEGRDRHYGYTF. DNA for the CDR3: TGCAGTGCTGAGGGTAGGGACAGGCACTATGGCTACACCTTC.